This TCR beta chain was captured by sequencing in a study of blood T cell repertoires in COVID-19. Across the whole study: The origin of the acute and convalescent COVID-19 samples was the United States, Italy and Spain. The cDNA or gDNA used as material had been derived from T cells, B-cell-depleted T cells, or PBMCs.

In the authors' methods: By means of reference gene primer amplification, nucleated cell counts were estimated. Only in-frame clones appear in the TCRdb table, and some are missing; sequencing was by immunoSEQ multiplex PCR. V, J and clone size are those of that table, while D and trimming were read from the DNA. This table holds around 200,000 clones, 75% to 90% found once. The germline V gene has CDR1 MNHEY and CDR2 SMNVEV (reference sequence). There are 13 residues in the CDR3. Trimming took 7 bases from V and 5 from J, leaving 14 bases between them. The receptor was isolated from a human donor in a cohort sampled during active COVID-19. Material: peripheral blood. V gene TRBV27 combines with J gene TRBJ1-1; D uncertain. The CDR3 sequence: CASIAPGETEAFF. The CDR3 nucleotides are TGTGCCAGCATTGCGCCGGGAGAGACTGAAGCTTTCTTT.